Shown below are 31 T cell receptor beta chains from a single sample sequenced in a study of blood T cells in healthy people across ages. With a J-beta primer mix and a sample-barcoded 5' primer, a second PCR ran about 7 to 11 cycles. TCRdb used MiXCR to reprocess the 5' RACE reads, holding one entry per CDR3 protein. Of roughly 1,800,000 distinct CDR3 sequences detected, roughly 50% appear once; the ten largest clones hold 2.1%. The sample consisted of blood. These TCRs come from a woman aged 40 to 49 in good health.

The chain recombines TRBV28 with TRBJ2-7; the D gene could be TRBD1 or TRBD2 (6 bases each). The V and J ends lost 6 bases and 7 bases respectively, with 25 bases between them. The CDR3 length is 16 residues. In germline, CDR1 is MDHEN, CDR2 SYDVKM. DNA for the CDR3: TGTGCCAGCAGGGAGGGGGTAACAGGGAACCGGGGGGAGCAGTACTTC. Protein sequence: CASREGVTGNRGEQYF.

This clonotype has ten or more counts. The chain has TRBV6-6 and TRBJ2-7; D is undetermined. CDR1 MNHNY and CDR2 SVGAGI come from the germline V gene (reference sequence). V dropped 2 bases and J dropped 2 bases, with 7 bases sitting between them. The CDR3 extends over 13 amino acids. CDR3 loop: CASSYQETYEQYF. CDR3 bases: TGTGCCAGCAGTTACCAGGAAACCTACGAGCAGTACTTC.

This clonotype appeared a few times. The V call is TRBV29-1, the J call TRBJ2-1; 12 positions agree with TRBD2. The CDR3 has 14 residues. Trimming removed 6 bases from V and 4 bases from J; junction bases left unmatched: 4. Germline V CDR1 and CDR2: SQVTM, ANQGSEA. CDR3 nucleotide sequence: TGCAGCGTCGCTAGCGGGGGGGGTTACAATGAGCAGTTCTTC. Translation: CSVASGGGYNEQFF.

The chain carries TRBV7-6 and TRBJ2-3; 8 nucleotides agree with TRBD1. J lost 10 bases, V lost 5 bases, and 5 bases had no gene match. Germline values: CDR1 SGHVS, CDR2 FNYEAQ. The CDR3 extends over 12 amino acids. The CDR3 coding sequence is TGTGCCAGCAGCCAGGACAGGGCGGCGCAGTATTTT. Translation gives CASSQDRAAQYF.

This clonotype was recorded a few times. This chain connects TRBV29-1 to TRBJ2-5, with D perhaps matching TRBD2 (5 bases). V lost 5 bases to trimming and J lost 5 bases, with 24 bases between them. This CDR3 has 16 residues. In germline, CDR1 is SQVTM, CDR2 ANQGSEA. This CDR3 is CSVRRERKSTGETQYF. CDR3 nucleotides: TGCAGCGTTCGTCGGGAACGGAAGTCGACCGGGGAGACCCAGTACTTC.

V usage is TRBV7-2 and J usage is TRBJ2-1; maybe TRBD2 (5 bases). The ends were cut back, 6 bases at V and 6 bases at J, with 15 bases in the middle. The CDR3 extends over 14 amino acids. Germline V gene lookup returns CDR1 SGHTA and CDR2 FQGNSA. The CDR3 region has the DNA TGTGCCAGCAGAACTAGGGCGCCGGGCAATGAGCAGTTCTTC. As protein: CASRTRAPGNEQFF.

The rearrangement joins TRBV7-2 to TRBJ1-1, with D perhaps matching TRBD1 (5 bases). The CDR3 is 14 amino acids. V gave up 3 bases and J gave up 0 bases, with 8 bases separating them. Germline CDR1 SGHTA, CDR2 FQGNSA. The DNA for the CDR3 is TGTGCCAGCAGCTTTCAGGACATGAACACTGAAGCTTTCTTT. Amino acids: CASSFQDMNTEAFF.

This clonotype has ten or more counts. V gene TRBV28 combines with J gene TRBJ2-5; 10 positions match TRBD2. The V gene end was trimmed by 3 bases and the J gene end by 5 bases; junction bases not matched to a gene: 6. CDR3 length: 15 amino acids. CDR1 is MDHEN, CDR2 SYDVKM, per germline. CDR3 bases: TGTGCCAGCAGTTTGCCGCTAGCGGGGGTGGAGACCCAGTACTTC. Its protein is CASSLPLAGVETQYF.

This chain uses TRBV7-2 with TRBJ2-3, with TRBD2 matching over 10 bases. This CDR3 is 16 amino acids long. CDR1 and CDR2 from the germline V gene are SGHTA and FQGNSA. J was trimmed by 0 bases and V by 2 bases; bases with no gene match: 2. The CDR3 sequence is CASSLTLAGSTDTQYF. The CDR3 DNA reads TGTGCCAGCAGCTTAACACTAGCGGGGAGCACAGATACGCAGTATTTT.

This clonotype occurred once. J is TRBJ1-2 and V is TRBV7-3; 8 nucleotides match TRBD1. The CDR3 is made up of 17 amino acids. The germline CDR1 and CDR2 sequences are SGHTA and FQGTGA. V lost 1 base and J lost 6; bases outside the gene matches: 13. CDR3 residues: CASSLKGQGANEHGYTF. The CDR3 DNA follows: TGTGCCAGCAGCTTAAAAGGGCAGGGGGCAAATGAGCATGGCTACACCTTC.

A single count supports this clonotype. DNA for the CDR3: TGTGCCAGCAGTTACTCTTACTTCGGCACAGATACGCAGTATTTT. This codes for CASSYSYFGTDTQYF. This sequence joins TRBV6-5 and TRBJ2-3; D unclear. Trimming took off 0 bases at V and 1 base at J, with 8 bases between the two ends. The CDR3 is 15 residues long. Looked up from germline, CDR1 is MNHEY and CDR2 is SVGAGI.

This clonotype appeared many times. In DNA, the CDR3 is TGCAGTGCTATGGACGCCTACGAGCAGTACTTC. This sequence encodes CSAMDAYEQYF. This sequence joins TRBV20-1 and TRBJ2-7; D gene ambiguous. This CDR3 region has 11 residues. Trimming took 4 bases from V and 2 from J, leaving 6 bases between them. CDR1 is DFQATT and CDR2 is SNEGSKA in the germline V gene (reference sequence).

This clonotype was observed a handful of times. The gene calls are TRBV15 and TRBJ1-6; no reliable D call. This CDR3 spans 14 amino acids. Trimming removed 0 bases from V and 6 bases from J, with 6 bases in between. Germline-derived CDR1 and CDR2 are LNHNV and YYDKDF (reference sequence). The CDR3 DNA reads TGTGCCACCAGCAGAGATACTGGTAATTCACCCCTCCACTTT. Its protein is CATSRDTGNSPLHF. The variable domain in full, completed from reference TRBV15 and TRBJ1-6, reads DAMVIQNPRYQVTQFGKPVTLSCSQTLNHNVMYWYQQKSSQAPKLLFHYYDKDFNNEADTPDNFQSRRPNTSFCFLDIRSPGLGDTAMYLCATSRDTGNSPLHFGNGTRLTVT.

This clonotype was seen a few times. The chain has TRBV6-1 and TRBJ2-6; perhaps D is TRBD1 or TRBD2 (5 bases each). V was pared by 6 bases and J by 2 bases, with 17 bases between. The CDR3 is 17 amino acids. CDR1 MNHNS and CDR2 SASEGT come from the germline V gene. The CDR3 nucleotides read TGTGCCAGCAGACCCACCAGGGAGACGCCTGGGGCCAACGTCCTGACTTTC. It yields the protein CASRPTRETPGANVLTF.

V and J are TRBV3-1 and TRBJ2-2; perhaps D is TRBD1 or TRBD2 (7 bases each). The CDR3 is 16 residues long. V gave up 2 bases and J gave up 4 bases, with 14 bases separating them. From germline, CDR1 is LGHDT and CDR2 YNNKEL (reference sequence). The CDR3 region is CASSQQQGGPTGELFF. CDR3 DNA sequence: TGTGCCAGCAGCCAACAGCAGGGGGGGCCCACCGGGGAGCTGTTTTTT.

Written as DNA, the CDR3 is TGTGCCAGCAGTTTAACGGCGGGGGTCACAGATACGCAGTATTTT. Translated, it gives CASSLTAGVTDTQYF. This chain links TRBV28 with TRBJ2-3; 7 bases are shared with TRBD2. Looked up from germline, CDR1 is MDHEN and CDR2 is SYDVKM. The V gene end was trimmed by 2 bases and the J gene end by 2 bases; junction bases not matched to a gene: 4. The CDR3 consists of 15 residues. Variable domain in full (rest from reference TRBV28 and TRBJ2-3): DVKVTQSSRYLVKRTGEKVFLECVQDMDHENMFWYRQDPGLGLRLIYFSYDVKMKEKGDIPEGYSVSREKKERFSLILESASTNQTSMYLCASSLTAGVTDTQYFGPGTRLTVL.

This rearrangement joins TRBV4-2 to TRBJ2-1, with D perhaps matching TRBD1 (5 bases). This CDR3 is 17 amino acids long. Trimming removed 0 bases from V and 5 bases from J, with 17 bases in between. CDR1 and CDR2 from the germline V gene are LGHNA and YNFKEQ. CDR3 protein: CASSQDFGQGMDNEQFF. DNA of the CDR3: TGTGCCAGCAGCCAAGATTTTGGGCAGGGCATGGACAATGAGCAGTTCTTC.

The chain combines TRBV27 with TRBJ2-4, with 11 positions matching TRBD2. After removal of 6 bases from V and 11 bases from J, the junction contained 15 bases not matched to a gene. Germline CDR1 is MNHEY and CDR2 is SMNVEV (reference sequence). There are 16 residues in the CDR3. In DNA form, the CDR3 reads TGTGCCAGCAGACTGTCGACTAGCGGGGCCGCTGGTGTTCAGTACTTC. Translation gives CASRLSTSGAAGVQYF.

This clonotype was seen a few times. This chain uses TRBV15 with TRBJ2-3; D gene uncertain. Trimming removed 0 bases at V and 9 bases at J, with 7 bases between. The CDR3 is made up of 12 amino acids. Germline CDR1 is LNHNV and CDR2 is YYDKDF (reference sequence). In DNA, the CDR3 is TGTGCCACCAGCAGAGATGAAGCAACGCAGTATTTT. Its protein is CATSRDEATQYF. Full variable domain (rest looked up from reference TRBV15 and TRBJ2-3): DAMVIQNPRYQVTQFGKPVTLSCSQTLNHNVMYWYQQKSSQAPKLLFHYYDKDFNNEADTPDNFQSRRPNTSFCFLDIRSPGLGDTAMYLCATSRDEATQYFGPGTRLTVL.

The genes are TRBV4-3 and TRBJ1-6, with a tentative D call TRBD1 (6 bases). The V and J ends lost 1 base and 3 bases respectively, with 16 bases between them. This CDR3 comprises 18 residues. Germline V gives CDR1 LGHNA, CDR2 YSLEER. CDR3 in amino acids: CASSQGDLQQGYNSPLHF. The CDR3 DNA reads as TGCGCCAGCAGCCAAGGAGACCTCCAACAGGGCTATAATTCACCCCTCCACTTT.

The gene calls are TRBV9 and TRBJ2-1; D might be TRBD1 (6 bases). Germline CDR1 reads SGDLS; CDR2 reads YYNGEE. Trimming cost V 1 base and J 13 bases, with 21 bases left between them. This CDR3 contains 15 residues. In DNA form, the CDR3 reads TGTGCCAGCAGCGTACAGGGGCTAGTCCAAGAGACCCAGTTCTTC. Encoded protein: CASSVQGLVQETQFF.

The chain recombines TRBV4-2 with TRBJ2-7; 16 positions agree with TRBD2. Germline V gives CDR1 LGHNA, CDR2 YNFKEQ. The CDR3 consists of 23 residues. With 0 bases clipped from V and 2 bases from J, the junction kept 19 bases outside the gene matches. CDR3 loop: CASSQESIRPGLAGGLRPYEQYF. DNA for the CDR3: TGTGCCAGCAGCCAAGAATCTATCCGGCCGGGACTAGCGGGGGGGTTGAGACCCTACGAGCAGTACTTC.

The chain uses TRBV7-2 and TRBJ2-5; D may be TRBD1 (6 bases). Germline values: CDR1 SGHTA, CDR2 FQGNSA. There are 15 residues in the CDR3. The V end was cut by 2 bases, the J end by 3 bases, with 13 bases between. In DNA, the CDR3 is TGTGCCAGCAGCTTATGGCAGGGGAAGGAAGAGACCCAGTACTTC. This codes for CASSLWQGKEETQYF.

This sequence joins TRBV7-9 and TRBJ1-4; D gene ambiguous. The germline CDR1 and CDR2 sequences are SEHNR and FQNEAQ (reference sequence). This CDR3 contains 16 residues. V lost 0 bases to trimming and J lost 8 bases, with 16 bases between them. CDR3 DNA: TGTGCCAGCAGCTTAGCGGGGTCCTCAACGGGGGAAAAACTGTTTTTT. It translates to CASSLAGSSTGEKLFF.

This clonotype was counted between two and nine times. V and J are TRBV12-3 or TRBV12-4 and TRBJ2-3; the match to TRBD2 covers 11 bases. V lost 6 bases and J lost 5; bases outside the gene matches: 7. CDR3 length: 15 amino acids. CDR3 coding DNA: TGTGCCAGCAGACTTAGCGGGGGGGCGTTAGATACGCAGTATTTT. It encodes CASRLSGGALDTQYF.

Only a few counts were recorded for this clonotype. This chain joins TRBV5-1 and TRBJ1-4, with D uncertain. The CDR3 totals 14 residues. V dropped 4 bases and J dropped 4 bases, with 11 bases sitting between them. Germline CDR1 reads SGHRS; CDR2 reads YFSETQ. Here the CDR3 reads CASSPDVVNEKLFF. The CDR3 DNA reads TGCGCCAGCAGCCCGGACGTCGTTAATGAAAAACTGTTTTTT.

The chain employs TRBV7-9 and TRBJ2-3; D remains ambiguous. CDR1 and CDR2 from the germline V gene are SEHNR and FQNEAQ (reference sequence). With 5 bases removed from V and 2 bases from J, the gap between germline ends came to 14 bases. This CDR3 comprises 15 residues. This CDR3 reads CASSPPGSATDTQYF. DNA of the CDR3: TGTGCCAGCAGCCCCCCGGGCAGCGCCACAGATACGCAGTATTTT. Full variable domain (remainder filled in from reference TRBV7-9 and TRBJ2-3): DTGVSQNPRHKITKRGQNVTFRCDPISEHNRLYWYRQTLGQGPEFLTYFQNEAQLEKSRLLSDRFSAERPKGSFSTLEIQRTEQGDSAMYLCASSPPGSATDTQYFGPGTRLTVL.

CDR3 coding DNA: TGTGCCAGCAGCCCCCATCTAGACATGGGCTATGGCTACACCTTC. Amino acids: CASSPHLDMGYGYTF. The chain has TRBV9 and TRBJ1-2; D not resolved. Germline CDR1 reads SGDLS; CDR2 reads YYNGEE. This CDR3 region has 15 residues. V gave up 4 bases and J gave up 4 bases, with 17 bases separating them.

The chain carries TRBV24-1 and TRBJ2-5; D uncertain. The DNA end is a closer match to TRBJ2-7, so the J assignment may be wrong. The germline CDR1 and CDR2 sequences are KGHDR and SFDVKD. The CDR3 spans 13 residues. The CDR3 loop reads CATSDSANYEQYF. Written as DNA, the CDR3 is TGTGCCACCAGTGATTCAGCTAACTACGAGCAGTACTTC.

The gene calls are TRBV28 and TRBJ2-3, with D unclear. Trimming removed 3 bases at V and 1 base at J, with 11 bases between. CDR3 length equals 15 residues. Germline loops: CDR1 MDHEN, CDR2 SYDVKM. The CDR3: CASSFVGPGTDTQYF. In DNA, the CDR3 is TGTGCCAGCAGTTTTGTGGGCCCTGGCACAGATACGCAGTATTTT.

This clonotype was counted only a few times. The gene calls are TRBV4-3 and TRBJ2-3; perhaps D is TRBD1 or TRBD2 (5 bases each). The V gene lost 1 base and the J gene lost 0 bases, with 11 bases spanning the gap. This CDR3 comprises 16 residues. Germline assignment: CDR1 LGHNA and CDR2 YSLEER. The CDR3 DNA reads as TGCGCCAGCAGCCAAGTAGCGCCAGGGAGCACAGATACGCAGTATTTT. Residues: CASSQVAPGSTDTQYF.